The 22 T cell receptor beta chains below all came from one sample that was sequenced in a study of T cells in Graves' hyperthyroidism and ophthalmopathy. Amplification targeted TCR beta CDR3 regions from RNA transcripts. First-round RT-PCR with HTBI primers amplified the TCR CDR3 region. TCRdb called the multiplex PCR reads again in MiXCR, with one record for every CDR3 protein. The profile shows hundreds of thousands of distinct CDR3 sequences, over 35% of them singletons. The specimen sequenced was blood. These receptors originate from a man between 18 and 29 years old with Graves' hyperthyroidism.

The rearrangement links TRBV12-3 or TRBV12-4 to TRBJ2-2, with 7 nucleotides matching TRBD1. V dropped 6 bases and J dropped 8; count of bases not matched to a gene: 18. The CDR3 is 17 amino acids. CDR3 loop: CASSRAPGTDLTGELFF. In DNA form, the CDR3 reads TGTGCCAGCAGCCGAGCTCCCGGGACAGACCTCACTGGGGAGCTGTTTTTT.

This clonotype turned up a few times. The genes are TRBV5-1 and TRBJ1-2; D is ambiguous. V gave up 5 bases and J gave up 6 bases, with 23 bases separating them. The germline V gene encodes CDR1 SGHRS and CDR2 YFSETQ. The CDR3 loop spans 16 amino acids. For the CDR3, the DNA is TGCGCCAGCAGGGACCTTATAGGCCTTATGACCCATGGCTACACCTTC. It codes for CASRDLIGLMTHGYTF.

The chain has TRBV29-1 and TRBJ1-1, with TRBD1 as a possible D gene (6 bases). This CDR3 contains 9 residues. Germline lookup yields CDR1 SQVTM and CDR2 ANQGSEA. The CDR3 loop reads CAGEAEAFF. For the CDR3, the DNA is TGCGCAGGGGAGGCTGAAGCTTTCTTT.

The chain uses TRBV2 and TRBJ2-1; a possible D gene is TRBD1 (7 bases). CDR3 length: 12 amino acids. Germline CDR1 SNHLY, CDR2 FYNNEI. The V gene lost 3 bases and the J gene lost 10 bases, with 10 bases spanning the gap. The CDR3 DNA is TGTGCCAGCAGTGAGGGGGGACAGGAGCAGTTCTTC. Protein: CASSEGGQEQFF.

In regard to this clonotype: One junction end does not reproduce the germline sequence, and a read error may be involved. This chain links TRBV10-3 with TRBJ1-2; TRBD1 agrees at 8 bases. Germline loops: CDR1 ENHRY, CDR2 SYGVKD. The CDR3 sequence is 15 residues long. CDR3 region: CASSADGQGSYGYTF. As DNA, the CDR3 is TGTGCCAGCAGTGCCGATGGACAGGGATCCTATGGCTACACCTTC.

CDR3 residues: CSARETGGNEQYF. CDR3 nucleotides: TGCAGTGCTAGAGAGACGGGTGGAAACGAGCAGTACTTC. The chain has TRBV20-1 and TRBJ2-7, with D unresolved. V lost 0 bases to trimming and J lost 5 bases, with 11 bases between them. Germline V lookup: CDR1 DFQATT, CDR2 SNEGSKA (reference sequence). CDR3 length: 13 amino acids.

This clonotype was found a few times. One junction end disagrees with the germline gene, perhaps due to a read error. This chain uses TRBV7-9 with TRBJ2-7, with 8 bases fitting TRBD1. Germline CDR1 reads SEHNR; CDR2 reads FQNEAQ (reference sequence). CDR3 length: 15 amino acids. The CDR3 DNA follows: TGTGCCAGCGGCTTCCGGGGACAGGCGTTCTACGAGCAGTACTTC. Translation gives CASGFRGQAFYEQYF. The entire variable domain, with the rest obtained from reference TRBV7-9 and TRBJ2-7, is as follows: DTGVSQNPRHKITKRGQNVTFRCDPISEHNRLYWYRQTLGQGPEFLTYFQNEAQLEKSRLLSDRFSAERPKGSFSTLEIQRTEQGDSAMYLCASGFRGQAFYEQYFGPGTRLTVT.

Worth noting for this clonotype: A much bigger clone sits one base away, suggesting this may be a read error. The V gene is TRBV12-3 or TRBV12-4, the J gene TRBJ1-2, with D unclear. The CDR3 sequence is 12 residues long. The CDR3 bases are TGTGCCAGCAGATCGACCGACTATGGCCACACCTTC. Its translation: CASRSTDYGHTF.

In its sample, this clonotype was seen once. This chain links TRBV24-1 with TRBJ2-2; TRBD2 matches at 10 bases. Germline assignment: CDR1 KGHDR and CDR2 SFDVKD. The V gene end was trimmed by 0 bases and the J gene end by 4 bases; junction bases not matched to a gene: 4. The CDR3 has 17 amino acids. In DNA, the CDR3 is TGTGCCACCAGTGATTTGGGAGCGGGAGGGATCACCGGGGAGCTGTTTTTT. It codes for CATSDLGAGGITGELFF.

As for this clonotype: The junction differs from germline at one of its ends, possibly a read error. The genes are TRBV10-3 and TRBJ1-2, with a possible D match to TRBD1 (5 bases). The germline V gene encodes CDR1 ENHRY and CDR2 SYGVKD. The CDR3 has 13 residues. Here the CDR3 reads CASSRDLNYGYTF. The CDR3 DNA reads TGTGCCAGCAGTCGGGACTTGAACTATGGCTACACCTTC.

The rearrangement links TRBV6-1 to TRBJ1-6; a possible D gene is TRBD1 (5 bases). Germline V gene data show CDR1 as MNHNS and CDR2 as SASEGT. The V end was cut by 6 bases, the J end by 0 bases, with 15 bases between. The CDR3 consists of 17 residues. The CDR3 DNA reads TGTGCCAGCAGCCCTGAGGACATTGGCTCCTATAATTCACCCCTCCACTTT. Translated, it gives CASSPEDIGSYNSPLHF.

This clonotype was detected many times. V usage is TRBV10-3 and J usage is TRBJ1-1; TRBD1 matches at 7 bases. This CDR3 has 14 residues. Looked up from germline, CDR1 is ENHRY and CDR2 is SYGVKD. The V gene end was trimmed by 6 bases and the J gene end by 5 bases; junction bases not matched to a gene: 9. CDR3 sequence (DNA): TGTGCCATCAGGTCGACAGGGTTCGGGACTGAAGCTTTCTTT. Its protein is CAIRSTGFGTEAFF.

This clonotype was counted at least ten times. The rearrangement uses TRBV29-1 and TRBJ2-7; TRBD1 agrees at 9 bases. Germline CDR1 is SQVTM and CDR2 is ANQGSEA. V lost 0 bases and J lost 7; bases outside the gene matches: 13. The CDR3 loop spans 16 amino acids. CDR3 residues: CSVEDRAGQGSGEQYF. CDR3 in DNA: TGCAGCGTTGAAGATCGAGCGGGACAGGGCTCGGGGGAGCAGTACTTC.

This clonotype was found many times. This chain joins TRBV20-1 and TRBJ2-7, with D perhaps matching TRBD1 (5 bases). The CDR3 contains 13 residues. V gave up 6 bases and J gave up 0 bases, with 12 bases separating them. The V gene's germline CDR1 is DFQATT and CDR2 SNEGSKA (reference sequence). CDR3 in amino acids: CSAMDTLSYEQYF. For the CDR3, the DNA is TGCAGTGCAATGGACACCCTCTCCTACGAGCAGTACTTC.

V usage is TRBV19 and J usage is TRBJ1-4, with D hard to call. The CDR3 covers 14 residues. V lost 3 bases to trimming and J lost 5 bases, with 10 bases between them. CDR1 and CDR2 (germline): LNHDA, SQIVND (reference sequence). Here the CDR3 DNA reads TGTGCCAGTAGTATCCTCCCACGAAATGAAAAACTGTTTTTT. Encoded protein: CASSILPRNEKLFF.

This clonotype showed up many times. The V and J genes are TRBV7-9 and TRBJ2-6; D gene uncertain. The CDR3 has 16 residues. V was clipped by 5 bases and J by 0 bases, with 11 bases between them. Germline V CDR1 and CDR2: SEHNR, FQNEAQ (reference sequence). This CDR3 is CASSRGRYSGANVLTF. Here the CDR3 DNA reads TGTGCCAGCAGCCGCGGACGGTACTCTGGGGCCAACGTCCTGACTTTC.

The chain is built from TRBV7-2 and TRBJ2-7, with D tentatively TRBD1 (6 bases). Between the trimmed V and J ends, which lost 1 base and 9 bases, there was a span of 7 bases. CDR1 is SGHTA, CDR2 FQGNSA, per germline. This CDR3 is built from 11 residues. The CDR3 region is CASSLEQGQYF. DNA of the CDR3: TGTGCCAGCAGCTTAGAACAGGGGCAGTACTTC.

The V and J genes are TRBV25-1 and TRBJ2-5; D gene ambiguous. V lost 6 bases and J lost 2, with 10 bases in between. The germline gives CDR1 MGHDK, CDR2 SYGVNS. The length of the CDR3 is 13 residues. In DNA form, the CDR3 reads TGTGCCAGCAGCGAAGGGAATCAAGAGACCCAGTACTTC. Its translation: CASSEGNQETQYF.

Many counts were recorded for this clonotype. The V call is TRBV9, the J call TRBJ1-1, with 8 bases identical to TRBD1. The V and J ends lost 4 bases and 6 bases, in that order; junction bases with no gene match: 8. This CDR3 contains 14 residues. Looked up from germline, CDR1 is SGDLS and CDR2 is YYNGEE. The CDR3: CASSPSDRASEAFF. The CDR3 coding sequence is TGTGCCAGCAGCCCGTCGGACAGGGCGTCTGAAGCTTTCTTT.

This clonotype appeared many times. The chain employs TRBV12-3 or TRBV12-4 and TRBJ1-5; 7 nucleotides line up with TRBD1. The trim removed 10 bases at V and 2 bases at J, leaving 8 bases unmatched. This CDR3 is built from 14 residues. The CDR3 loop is CATGVTGGNQPQHF. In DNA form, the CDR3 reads TGTGCCACAGGGGTAACAGGGGGCAATCAGCCCCAGCATTTT.

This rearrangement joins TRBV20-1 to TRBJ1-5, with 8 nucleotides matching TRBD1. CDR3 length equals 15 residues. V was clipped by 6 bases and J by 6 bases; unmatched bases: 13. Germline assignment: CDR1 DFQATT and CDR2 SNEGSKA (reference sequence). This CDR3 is CSAASGTGGSQPQHF. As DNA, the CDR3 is TGCAGTGCCGCCTCCGGGACAGGCGGCAGTCAGCCCCAGCATTTT.

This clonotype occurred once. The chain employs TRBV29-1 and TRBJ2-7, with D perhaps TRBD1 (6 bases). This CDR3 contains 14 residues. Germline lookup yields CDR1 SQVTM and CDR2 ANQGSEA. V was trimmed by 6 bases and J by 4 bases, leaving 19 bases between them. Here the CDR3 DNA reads TGCAGCGTCGGCCAGGGGACCACGCATTACGAGCAGTACTTC. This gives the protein CSVGQGTTHYEQYF.